Shown below are 25 T cell receptor beta chains from a single sample sequenced in a study of CD8 T cells in Susac syndrome. An amount of RNA that ranged from about 0.45 to 1 ug was reverse transcribed with random hexamers. TCRdb recomputed calls from the immunoSEQ multiplex PCR reads with MiXCR, one row per CDR3 protein. This sample yields 100,000 or so distinct CDR3 sequences, of which around 90% are seen a single time; roughly 0.12% belongs to the top ten. The sequenced sample was CD8+ T cells from PBMCs. These receptors originate from a human donor in good health.

The chain employs TRBV11-2 and TRBJ1-1, with 7 bases fitting TRBD1. From germline, CDR1 is SGHAT and CDR2 FQNNGV. There are 14 residues in the CDR3. Trimming at V came to 3 bases and at J to 3 bases, leaving 4 bases not matched to a gene. The chain's CDR3 is CASSFRGQHTEAFF. CDR3 nucleotides: TGTGCCAGCAGCTTTAGGGGACAGCACACTGAAGCTTTCTTT.

The chain links TRBV7-2 to TRBJ1-1; D is ambiguous. The germline V gene encodes CDR1 SGHTA and CDR2 FQGNSA. Trimming shortened V by 3 bases and J by 5 bases, and 4 bases separated the two germline ends. The CDR3 spans 11 residues. The CDR3 nucleotides read TGTGCCAGCAGCTTTAAAACTGAAGCTTTCTTT. Amino acids: CASSFKTEAFF.

The chain recombines TRBV5-1 with TRBJ1-4; 8 bases are a match to TRBD1. The germline CDR1 and CDR2 sequences are SGHRS and YFSETQ. There are 16 residues in the CDR3. After removal of 4 bases from V and 6 bases from J, the junction contained 11 bases not matched to a gene. The CDR3 loop is CASSRQGNDKYEKLFF. CDR3 nucleotide sequence: TGCGCCAGCAGCCGACAGGGGAATGATAAGTATGAAAAACTGTTTTTT.

The genes are TRBV29-1 and TRBJ1-1; TRBD1 is a possible D gene (5 bases). Between the trimmed V and J ends, which lost 1 base and 3 bases, there was a span of 12 bases. The CDR3 sequence is 14 residues long. Germline V gene lookup returns CDR1 SQVTM and CDR2 ANQGSEA. CDR3: CSVEVGGRDTEAFF. DNA for the CDR3: TGCAGCGTTGAAGTGGGCGGCAGGGACACTGAAGCTTTCTTT.

The chain couples TRBV3-1 to TRBJ1-2; D remains unclear. The CDR3 runs 14 residues. V lost 4 bases and J 3 bases, leaving 12 bases between the germline ends. CDR1 is LGHDT, CDR2 YNNKEL, per germline (reference sequence). The CDR3 sequence: CASSRAERDYGYTF. The CDR3 DNA sequence: TGTGCCAGCAGCCGGGCGGAGAGGGACTATGGCTACACCTTC.

The gene calls are TRBV27 and TRBJ1-5; D is unclear. The V and J ends lost 5 bases and 4 bases respectively, with 12 bases between them. Germline assignment: CDR1 MNHEY and CDR2 SMNVEV (reference sequence). The CDR3 runs to 14 residues. The CDR3 region has the DNA TGTGCCAGCAGTCAAAACAGAGAAAATCAGCCCCAGCATTTT. It is translated as CASSQNRENQPQHF.

This chain links TRBV29-1 with TRBJ2-1; D perhaps matches TRBD2 (5 bases). Deletions cut 3 bases from V and 8 bases from J, with 11 bases between. Germline CDR1 SQVTM, CDR2 ANQGSEA. This CDR3 region has 12 residues. The CDR3 here is CSVELLADEQFF. CDR3 nucleotide sequence: TGCAGCGTTGAGTTGCTAGCCGATGAGCAGTTCTTC.

This chain links TRBV12-3 or TRBV12-4 with TRBJ1-5; D is unresolved. V was cut by 6 bases and J by 2 bases, with 11 bases left in between. The CDR3 has 14 amino acids. The CDR3 protein is CASSPVSRNQPQHF. CDR3 DNA sequence: TGTGCCAGCAGCCCGGTGAGTCGCAATCAGCCCCAGCATTTT.

V usage is TRBV11-2 and J usage is TRBJ2-3; 11 bases are a match to TRBD1. The trim removed 1 base at V and 4 bases at J, leaving 1 base unmatched. The CDR3 spans 15 residues. CDR1 SGHAT and CDR2 FQNNGV come from the germline V gene. In DNA form, the CDR3 reads TGTGCCAGCAGCTTAGGGACAGGGGGCGCAGATACGCAGTATTTT. Its protein product is CASSLGTGGADTQYF.

This chain links TRBV7-2 with TRBJ2-7; 7 positions agree with TRBD2. CDR1 is SGHTA, CDR2 FQGNSA, per germline. J was trimmed by 3 bases and V by 5 bases; bases with no gene match: 7. CDR3 length: 14 amino acids. CDR3 amino acids: CASSPMRGIYEQYF. The CDR3 DNA sequence: TGTGCCAGCAGCCCAATGCGGGGGATCTACGAGCAGTACTTC.

The rearrangement uses TRBV20-1 and TRBJ1-5, with 7 bases that match TRBD1. Germline loops: CDR1 DFQATT, CDR2 SNEGSKA (reference sequence). The junction had 12 bases not matched to a gene; V was cut back by 6 bases and J by 4 bases. This CDR3 spans 15 amino acids. The CDR3 here is CSASYRGAGNQPQHF. CDR3 bases: TGCAGTGCAAGCTACAGGGGCGCAGGGAATCAGCCCCAGCATTTT.

The gene calls are TRBV3-1 and TRBJ2-1; D is possibly TRBD2 (5 bases). V was pared by 1 base and J by 9 bases, with 13 bases between. The CDR3 is made up of 14 amino acids. Germline V CDR1 and CDR2: LGHDT, YNNKEL (reference sequence). The CDR3 DNA reads TGTGCCAGCAGCCAAGTAAGCGCTGCGGGTGAGCAGTTCTTC. Translating it yields CASSQVSAAGEQFF.

J is TRBJ2-2 and V is TRBV20-1, with D possibly matching TRBD1 (6 bases). The germline V gene encodes CDR1 DFQATT and CDR2 SNEGSKA (reference sequence). The CDR3 has 15 amino acids. Trimming took 1 base from V and 2 from J, leaving 11 bases between them. CDR3 in DNA: TGCAGTGCTAGAGCCGGGACACATAACACCGGGGAGCTGTTTTTT. Translating it yields CSARAGTHNTGELFF.

This clonotype has just a few counts. The J gene is TRBJ2-5, the V gene TRBV7-2; D ambiguous. V was trimmed by 0 bases and J by 1 base, leaving 3 bases between them. The CDR3 consists of 13 residues. CDR1 is SGHTA and CDR2 is FQGNSA in the germline V gene. The CDR3 DNA reads TGTGCCAGCAGCTTAGCTACCCAAGAGACCCAGTACTTC. Its translation is CASSLATQETQYF.

The chain couples TRBV7-2 to TRBJ1-3; tentative D call: TRBD1 (5 bases). The V and J ends lost 1 base and 4 bases respectively, with 14 bases between them. Germline V gene lookup returns CDR1 SGHTA and CDR2 FQGNSA. The CDR3 covers 16 residues. CDR3 in amino acids: CASSLDPGPGGNTIYF. The CDR3 DNA sequence: TGTGCCAGCAGCTTAGACCCGGGGCCGGGCGGAAACACCATATATTTT.

This chain links TRBV30 with TRBJ2-7; D may be TRBD1 (7 bases). Germline CDR1 and CDR2: GTSNPN and SVGIG (reference sequence). The V end lost 1 base, the J end lost 5 bases, and 12 bases lay between the germline ends. The CDR3 is 13 amino acids. The CDR3 DNA follows: TGTGCCTGGAGTGCAGGGGGGAAGGACGAGCAGTACTTC. It is translated as CAWSAGGKDEQYF.

V and J are TRBV14 and TRBJ1-1; no clear D gene. The length of the CDR3 is 15 residues. Per germline, CDR1 SGHDN and CDR2 FVKESK. V lost 0 bases to trimming and J lost 6 bases, with 14 bases between them. CDR3 coding DNA: TGTGCCAGCAGCCAAGAATTCCTCGGAAATCCTGAAGCTTTCTTT. It encodes CASSQEFLGNPEAFF.

V is TRBV4-3 and J is TRBJ2-7; the match to TRBD1 covers 9 bases. Trimming took 4 bases from V and 2 from J; bases not matched to a gene: 12. Germline V gene lookup returns CDR1 LGHNA and CDR2 YSLEER. CDR3 length equals 17 residues. The CDR3 bases are TGCGCCAGCAGCCTCCGTGGCCCGGGACAGGGCGCCTACGAGCAGTACTTC. Protein product: CASSLRGPGQGAYEQYF.

This clonotype is a singleton in its sample. The chain uses TRBV10-3 and TRBJ2-7; 9 nucleotides match TRBD2. V lost 4 bases to trimming and J lost 4 bases; unmatched junction nucleotides: 11. This CDR3 has 16 residues. CDR1 and CDR2 from the germline V gene are ENHRY and SYGVKD. CDR3 residues: CAISGGVAGVPYEQYF. The CDR3 nucleotides are TGTGCCATCAGTGGGGGAGTAGCGGGGGTCCCATACGAGCAGTACTTC.

The CDR3 here is CASGRGAYGYTF. The CDR3 DNA follows: TGTGCCAGCGGCCGGGGGGCTTATGGCTACACCTTC. The chain joins TRBV7-9 to TRBJ1-2, with a possible D match to TRBD1 (6 bases). Germline CDR1 reads SEHNR; CDR2 reads FQNEAQ (reference sequence). Trimming pared 8 bases from V and 5 bases from J, leaving 12 bases between. This CDR3 comprises 12 residues. The full variable domain, with the rest looked up from reference TRBV7-9 and TRBJ1-2, is DTGVSQNPRHKITKRGQNVTFRCDPISEHNRLYWYRQTLGQGPEFLTYFQNEAQLEKSRLLSDRFSAERPKGSFSTLEIQRTEQGDSAMYLCASGRGAYGYTFGSGTRLTVV.

This chain uses TRBV7-9 with TRBJ2-3, with 7 bases fitting TRBD2. This CDR3 contains 14 residues. Germline CDR1 and CDR2: SEHNR and FQNEAQ (reference sequence). After removal of 4 bases from V and 2 bases from J, the junction contained 3 bases not matched to a gene. CDR3: CASSWGGPTDTQYF. The DNA of the CDR3 is TGTGCCAGCAGCTGGGGGGGACCCACAGATACGCAGTATTTT.

This clonotype is a singleton in its sample. The chain employs TRBV5-1 and TRBJ1-1; D might be TRBD1 (6 bases). CDR3 size: 14 residues. Germline V gene sequence: CDR1 SGHRS, CDR2 YFSETQ. Trimming took 6 bases from V and 4 from J, leaving 16 bases between them. The CDR3 DNA reads as TGCGCCAGCAAAGGATCGGGGGGGCGCACTGAAGCTTTCTTT. Protein: CASKGSGGRTEAFF.

V usage is TRBV20-1 and J usage is TRBJ1-1; D remains unclear. Per germline, CDR1 DFQATT and CDR2 SNEGSKA (reference sequence). The V end lost 0 bases, the J end lost 3 bases, and 14 bases lay between the germline ends. This CDR3 contains 15 residues. The CDR3 spells CSARDSPATDTEAFF. The CDR3 DNA reads as TGCAGTGCTAGAGATTCCCCCGCTACGGACACTGAAGCTTTCTTT.

The V gene is TRBV29-1, the J gene TRBJ2-5, with 9 bases identical to TRBD2. V shed 7 bases and J 5 bases; nucleotides not matched to a gene: 14. Germline V CDR1 and CDR2: SQVTM, ANQGSEA. The CDR3 loop spans 15 amino acids. The CDR3 loop reads CSAVRGGAVRETQYF. The CDR3 nucleotides read TGCAGCGCCGTTCGCGGGGGGGCCGTCAGGGAGACCCAGTACTTC.

This chain links TRBV20-1 with TRBJ2-3, with TRBD2 identical over 12 bases. Germline values: CDR1 DFQATT, CDR2 SNEGSKA (reference sequence). Unmatched junction bases numbered 6, after V lost 3 bases and J lost 5 bases. CDR3 length: 15 amino acids. As DNA, the CDR3 is TGCAGTGCTAGGCTAGCGGGAGGGCCGGTAGATACGCAGTATTTT. This sequence encodes CSARLAGGPVDTQYF.